The following is a T cell receptor beta chain sequence with its context. This sample was included in a study of shared clonotypes between healthy human individuals. About the study: Samples came from two female and a few male donors aged 18 to 49.

TCRdb keeps only in-frame clones here, not all; method: immunoSEQ multiplex PCR. Of 1,500,000 or so clones listed, approximately 98.5% are singletons. Naive CD45RA+ and memory CD45RA-negative subsets were split from CD4+ cells. Germline V CDR1 and CDR2: SGHDN, FVKESK. The V gene end was trimmed by 5 bases and the J gene end by 5 bases; junction bases not matched to a gene: 12. The CDR3 totals 17 residues. The sequenced sample was naive CD4+ T cells sorted from blood. Subset noted: CD45RA+ positively selected. The sequence derives from a young man in good health. The J gene is TRBJ2-7, the V gene TRBV14; 13 nucleotides match TRBD2. Written as DNA, the CDR3 is TGTGCCAGCAGCTCCCCGGGACTAGCGGGGAGGGTCCACGAGCAGTACTTC. Its translation: CASSSPGLAGRVHEQYF. The whole variable domain, filled in from reference TRBV14 and TRBJ2-7, reads EAGVTQFPSHSVIEKGQTVTLRCDPISGHDNLYWYRRVMGKEIKFLLHFVKESKQDESGMPNNRFLAERTGGTYSTLKVQPAELEDSGVYFCASSSPGLAGRVHEQYFGPGTRLTVT.